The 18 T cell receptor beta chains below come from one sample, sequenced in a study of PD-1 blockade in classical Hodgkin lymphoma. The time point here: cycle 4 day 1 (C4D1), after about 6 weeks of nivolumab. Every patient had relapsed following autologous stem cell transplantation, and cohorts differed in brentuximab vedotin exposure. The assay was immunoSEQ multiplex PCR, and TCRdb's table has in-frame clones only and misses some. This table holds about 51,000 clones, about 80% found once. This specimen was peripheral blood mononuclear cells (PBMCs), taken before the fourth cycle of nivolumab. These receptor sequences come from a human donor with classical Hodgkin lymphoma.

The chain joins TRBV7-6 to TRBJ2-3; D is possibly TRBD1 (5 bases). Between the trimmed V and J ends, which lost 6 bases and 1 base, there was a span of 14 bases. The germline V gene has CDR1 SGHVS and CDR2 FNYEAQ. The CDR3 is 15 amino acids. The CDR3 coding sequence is TGTGCCAGCAGTCAAGAGGCAGGGCGCACAGATACGCAGTATTTT. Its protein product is CASSQEAGRTDTQYF.

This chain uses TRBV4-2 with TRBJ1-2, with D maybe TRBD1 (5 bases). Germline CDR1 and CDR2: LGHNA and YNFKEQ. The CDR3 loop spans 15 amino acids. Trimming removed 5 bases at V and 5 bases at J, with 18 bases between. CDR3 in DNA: TGTGCCAGCAGCGAGAAACCGGGACTCCCTTATGGCTACACCTTC. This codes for CASSEKPGLPYGYTF.

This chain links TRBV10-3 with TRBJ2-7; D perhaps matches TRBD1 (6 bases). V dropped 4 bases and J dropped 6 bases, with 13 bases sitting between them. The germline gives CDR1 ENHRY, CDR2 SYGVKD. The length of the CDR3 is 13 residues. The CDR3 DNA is TGTGCCATCAGTGTGAGGGAAGGGGGCGAGCAGTACTTC. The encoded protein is CAISVREGGEQYF.

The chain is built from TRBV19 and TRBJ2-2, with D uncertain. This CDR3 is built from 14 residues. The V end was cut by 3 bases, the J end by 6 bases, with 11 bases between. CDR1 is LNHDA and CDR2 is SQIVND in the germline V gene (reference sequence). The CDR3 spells CASSITAVAGELFF. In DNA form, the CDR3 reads TGTGCCAGTAGTATTACCGCTGTGGCCGGGGAGCTGTTTTTT.

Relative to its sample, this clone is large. The CDR3: CSVWGVGMNTEAFF. The CDR3 DNA sequence: TGCAGTGTTTGGGGGGTGGGGATGAACACTGAAGCTTTCTTT. The chain is built from TRBV29-1 and TRBJ1-1; D is possibly TRBD1 (5 bases). Per germline, CDR1 SQVTM and CDR2 ANQGSEA. This CDR3 is built from 14 residues.

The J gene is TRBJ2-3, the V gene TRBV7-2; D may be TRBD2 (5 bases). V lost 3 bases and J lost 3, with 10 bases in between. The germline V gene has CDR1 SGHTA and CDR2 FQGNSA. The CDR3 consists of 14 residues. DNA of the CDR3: TGTGCCAGCAGCTTGGCGAGGGTTACAGATACGCAGTATTTT. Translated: CASSLARVTDTQYF.

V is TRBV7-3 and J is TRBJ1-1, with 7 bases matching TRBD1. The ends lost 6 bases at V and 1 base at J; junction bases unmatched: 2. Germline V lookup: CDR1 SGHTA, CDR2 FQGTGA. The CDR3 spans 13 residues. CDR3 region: CASRQGTNTEAFF. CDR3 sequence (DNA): TGTGCCAGCAGACAGGGGACGAACACTGAAGCTTTCTTT.

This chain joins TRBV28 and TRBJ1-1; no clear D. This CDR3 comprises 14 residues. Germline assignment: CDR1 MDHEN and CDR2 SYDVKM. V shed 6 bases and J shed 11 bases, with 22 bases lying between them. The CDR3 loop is CASRSYPDSLRAFF. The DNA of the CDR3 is TGTGCCAGCAGATCCTATCCGGACTCCCTAAGGGCTTTCTTT.

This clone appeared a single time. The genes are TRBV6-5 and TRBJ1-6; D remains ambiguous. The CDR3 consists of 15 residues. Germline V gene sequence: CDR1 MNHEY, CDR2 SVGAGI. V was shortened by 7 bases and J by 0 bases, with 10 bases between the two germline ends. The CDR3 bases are TGTGCCAGCACCGACGGGAGCTCCTATAATTCACCCCTCCACTTT. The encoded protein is CASTDGSSYNSPLHF.

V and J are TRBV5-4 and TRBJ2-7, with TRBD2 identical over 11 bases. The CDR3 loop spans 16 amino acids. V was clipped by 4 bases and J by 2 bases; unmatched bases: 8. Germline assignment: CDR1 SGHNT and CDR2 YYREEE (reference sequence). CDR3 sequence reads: CASSPETSGAAYEQYF. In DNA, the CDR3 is TGTGCCAGCAGCCCCGAGACTAGCGGGGCCGCCTACGAGCAGTACTTC.

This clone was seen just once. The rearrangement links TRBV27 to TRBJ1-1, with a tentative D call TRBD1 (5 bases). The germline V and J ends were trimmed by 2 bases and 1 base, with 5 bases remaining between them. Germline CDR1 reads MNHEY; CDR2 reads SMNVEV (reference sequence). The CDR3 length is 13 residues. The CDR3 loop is CASSLRGNTEAFF. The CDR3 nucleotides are TGTGCCAGCAGTTTAAGGGGGAACACTGAAGCTTTCTTT.

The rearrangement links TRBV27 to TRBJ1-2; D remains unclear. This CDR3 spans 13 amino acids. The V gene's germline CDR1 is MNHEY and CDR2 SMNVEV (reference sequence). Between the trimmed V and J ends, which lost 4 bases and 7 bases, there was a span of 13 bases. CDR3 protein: CASSSRAQSGYTF. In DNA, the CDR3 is TGTGCCAGCAGTTCCCGGGCCCAAAGTGGCTACACCTTC.

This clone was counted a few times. For the CDR3, the DNA is TGTGCCAGCGGAGGGCAGGGGATCAACGGCTACACCTTC. Encoded protein: CASGGQGINGYTF. The J gene is TRBJ1-2, the V gene TRBV6-5; D perhaps matches TRBD1 (6 bases). The CDR3 contains 13 residues. The V end was cut by 8 bases, the J end by 8 bases, with 18 bases between. Per the germline V gene, CDR1 is MNHEY and CDR2 is SVGAGI.

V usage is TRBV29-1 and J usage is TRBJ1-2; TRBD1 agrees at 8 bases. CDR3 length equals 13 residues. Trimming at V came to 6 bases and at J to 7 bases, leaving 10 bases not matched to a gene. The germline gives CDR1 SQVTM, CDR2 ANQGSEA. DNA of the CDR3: TGCAGCGTCGCGACTCAGGGGGCGTTTGGCTACACCTTC. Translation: CSVATQGAFGYTF. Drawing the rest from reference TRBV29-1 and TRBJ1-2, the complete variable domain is SAVISQKPSRDICQRGTSLTIQCQVDSQVTMMFWYRQQPGQSLTLIATANQGSEATYESGFVIDKFPISRPNLTFSTLTVSNMSPEDSSIYLCSVATQGAFGYTFGSGTRLTVV.

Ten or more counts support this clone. This CDR3 is CASSQVGGFATEAFF. CDR3 DNA sequence: TGTGCCAGCAGCCAAGTCGGGGGATTTGCCACTGAAGCTTTCTTT. V and J are TRBV14 and TRBJ1-1; possibly TRBD1 for D (5 bases). Germline V gene sequence: CDR1 SGHDN, CDR2 FVKESK. The CDR3 extends over 15 amino acids. V lost 1 base to trimming and J lost 4 bases, with 13 bases between them.

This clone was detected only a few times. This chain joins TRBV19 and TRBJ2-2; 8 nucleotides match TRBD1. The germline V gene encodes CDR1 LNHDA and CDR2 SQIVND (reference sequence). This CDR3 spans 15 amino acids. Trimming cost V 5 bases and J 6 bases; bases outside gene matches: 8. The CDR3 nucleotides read TGTGCCAGTAGTGATGGACAGGGAGCTCCCGGGGAGCTGTTTTTT. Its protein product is CASSDGQGAPGELFF.

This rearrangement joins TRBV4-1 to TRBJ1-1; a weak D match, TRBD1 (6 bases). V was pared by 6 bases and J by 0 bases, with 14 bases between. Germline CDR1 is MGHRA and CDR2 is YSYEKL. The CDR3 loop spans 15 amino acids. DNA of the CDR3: TGCGCCAGCAGACAGGGCAGGATCATGAACACTGAAGCTTTCTTT. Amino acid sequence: CASRQGRIMNTEAFF.

The CDR3 loop is CASSCLRSDPYEQYF. The CDR3 nucleotides read TGTGCCAGCAGTTGCCTGAGGTCCGATCCCTACGAGCAGTACTTC. The chain recombines TRBV27 with TRBJ2-7; D call uncertain. Trimming cost V 4 bases and J 2 bases, with 15 bases left between them. The CDR3 has 15 amino acids. CDR1 and CDR2 (germline): MNHEY, SMNVEV (reference sequence).